The 31 T cell receptor beta chains listed next were all sequenced from one sample in a study of human T cells and chemical hapten exposure. The authors' total RNA extraction used unfractionated whole blood. TCRdb called the 5' RACE reads again in MiXCR, with one record for every CDR3 protein. The table lists about 81,000 distinct CDR3 sequences, roughly 8.4% of them singletons. The receptors originated from a male donor in good health.

This clonotype occurred many times. The V gene is TRBV5-6, the J gene TRBJ2-7; possibly TRBD1 for D (5 bases). The CDR3 has 11 residues. The germline V and J ends were trimmed by 4 bases and 10 bases, with 12 bases remaining between them. Germline CDR1 and CDR2: SGHDT and YYEEEE. The CDR3 DNA follows: TGTGCCAGCAGCAATCAGGGCATCCAGTACTTC. Its translation: CASSNQGIQYF.

This clonotype was counted between two and nine times. This sequence joins TRBV12-5 and TRBJ2-1; 10 bases are a match to TRBD2. This CDR3 contains 16 residues. Germline loops: CDR1 LGHNT, CDR2 FRNRAP. The V gene end was trimmed by 4 bases and the J gene end by 7 bases; junction bases not matched to a gene: 10. The CDR3 protein is CASGSPGTSAPNEQFF. The DNA of the CDR3 is TGTGCTAGTGGTTCCCCCGGGACTAGCGCACCAAATGAGCAGTTCTTC.

The gene calls are TRBV10-3 and TRBJ2-7; 8 bases agree with TRBD2. In germline, CDR1 is ENHRY, CDR2 SYGVKD. After removal of 6 bases from V and 2 bases from J, the junction contained 0 bases not matched to a gene. The CDR3 runs 12 residues. This chain's CDR3 is CAISGGAYEQYF. For the CDR3, the DNA is TGTGCCATCAGCGGGGGGGCCTACGAGCAGTACTTC.

The chain combines TRBV2 with TRBJ2-5; 7 nucleotides align to TRBD1. The CDR3 has 13 residues. Trimming cost V 8 bases and J 1 base; bases outside gene matches: 4. Germline CDR1 and CDR2: SNHLY and FYNNEI. CDR3 region: CASQGQTQETQYF. The CDR3 DNA follows: TGTGCCAGCCAGGGACAGACCCAAGAGACCCAGTACTTC.

J is TRBJ2-7 and V is TRBV6-2 or TRBV6-3; possibly TRBD1 for D (5 bases). V was shortened by 7 bases and J by 0 bases, with 10 bases between the two germline ends. Looked up from germline, CDR1 is MNHEY and CDR2 is SVGEGT. The CDR3 has 13 residues. CDR3 in DNA: TGTGCCAGCAACGGTGACAGCTCCTACGAGCAGTACTTC. This gives the protein CASNGDSSYEQYF.

This clonotype was picked up many times. The chain is built from TRBV7-9 and TRBJ2-5, with TRBD1 identical over 7 bases. CDR1 SEHNR and CDR2 FQNEAQ come from the germline V gene (reference sequence). With 8 bases clipped from V and 5 bases from J, the junction kept 5 bases outside the gene matches. The CDR3 loop spans 12 amino acids. CDR3 coding DNA: TGTGCCAGCCTGGGACAGTCGGAGACCCAGTACTTC. Its translation: CASLGQSETQYF. Full variable domain (rest looked up from reference TRBV7-9 and TRBJ2-5): DTGVSQNPRHKITKRGQNVTFRCDPISEHNRLYWYRQTLGQGPEFLTYFQNEAQLEKSRLLSDRFSAERPKGSFSTLEIQRTEQGDSAMYLCASLGQSETQYFGPGTRLLVL.

This clonotype has at least ten counts. The V and J genes are TRBV29-1 and TRBJ2-1; 11 bases line up with TRBD2. The length of the CDR3 is 15 residues. The trim removed 6 bases at V and 1 base at J, leaving 5 bases unmatched. Germline CDR1 and CDR2: SQVTM and ANQGSEA. CDR3 amino acids: CSVQTSGSSYNEQFF. CDR3 DNA sequence: TGCAGCGTACAAACTAGCGGGAGTTCCTACAATGAGCAGTTCTTC.

This clonotype was seen a handful of times. The chain is built from TRBV7-2 and TRBJ1-2; no clear D gene. Germline CDR1 is SGHTA and CDR2 is FQGNSA. The V gene lost 0 bases and the J gene lost 3 bases, with 11 bases spanning the gap. The CDR3 runs to 15 residues. The CDR3 sequence: CASSLAGRPDYGYTF. CDR3 DNA sequence: TGTGCCAGCAGCTTAGCGGGCAGACCGGACTATGGCTACACCTTC.

This sequence joins TRBV5-1 and TRBJ2-3, with D hard to call. CDR1 and CDR2 from the germline V gene are SGHRS and YFSETQ. Trimming shortened V by 0 bases and J by 0 bases, and 11 bases separated the two germline ends. The CDR3 runs to 16 residues. The CDR3, as DNA: TGCGCCAGCAGCTTGGAAGGGATCCCCAGCACAGATACGCAGTATTTT. It is translated as CASSLEGIPSTDTQYF.

This chain joins TRBV20-1 and TRBJ2-1; TRBD1 aligns across 7 bases. Trimming cost V 0 bases and J 1 base; bases outside gene matches: 15. The CDR3 runs to 19 residues. CDR1 is DFQATT, CDR2 SNEGSKA, per germline (reference sequence). The CDR3: CSARDQRQGRWISYNEQFF. CDR3 DNA sequence: TGCAGTGCTAGAGATCAGAGACAGGGAAGATGGATTTCCTACAATGAGCAGTTCTTC.

This clonotype was counted between two and nine times. The chain uses TRBV2 and TRBJ2-1; the match to TRBD1 covers 10 bases. The germline CDR1 and CDR2 sequences are SNHLY and FYNNEI. With V trimmed by 6 bases and J by 2 bases, 1 base remained unmatched. The length of the CDR3 is 14 residues. CDR3 sequence: CASSGQGAYNEQFF. CDR3 nucleotides: TGTGCCAGCAGCGGACAGGGGGCCTACAATGAGCAGTTCTTC.

This clonotype has only a few counts. The chain combines TRBV20-1 with TRBJ2-7, with no clear D. The ends were cut back, 1 base at V and 0 bases at J, with 13 bases in the middle. This CDR3 region has 15 residues. Looked up from germline, CDR1 is DFQATT and CDR2 is SNEGSKA (reference sequence). CDR3 sequence reads: CSARVAAISSYEQYF. DNA for the CDR3: TGCAGTGCTAGAGTGGCAGCCATCAGCTCCTACGAGCAGTACTTC.

The chain is built from TRBV20-1 and TRBJ2-7; 8 bases are a match to TRBD2. Germline CDR1 is DFQATT and CDR2 is SNEGSKA (reference sequence). The CDR3 spans 14 residues. V lost 6 bases to trimming and J lost 2 bases; unmatched junction nucleotides: 9. The CDR3 loop reads CSATTSGNTYEQYF. CDR3 DNA sequence: TGCAGTGCGACCACTAGCGGTAATACCTACGAGCAGTACTTC.

In its sample, this clonotype was seen many times. The V gene is TRBV2, the J gene TRBJ1-1, with D possibly TRBD1 on 5 matching bases. Germline assignment: CDR1 SNHLY and CDR2 FYNNEI. Between the trimmed V and J ends, which lost 4 bases and 0 bases, there was a span of 9 bases. The length of the CDR3 is 14 residues. The CDR3 sequence: CASSAGTMNTEAFF. CDR3 DNA sequence: TGTGCCAGCAGTGCAGGGACGATGAACACTGAAGCTTTCTTT.

The table lists this clonotype with many counts. The rearrangement links TRBV29-1 to TRBJ1-1; D gene uncertain. Germline values: CDR1 SQVTM, CDR2 ANQGSEA. CDR3 length: 12 amino acids. Trimming took 6 bases from V and 1 from J, leaving 9 bases between them. This chain's CDR3 is CSVATENTEAFF. The CDR3 DNA follows: TGCAGCGTCGCCACAGAGAACACTGAAGCTTTCTTT.

This clonotype has a handful of counts. The chain uses TRBV5-1 and TRBJ1-5; 8 nucleotides line up with TRBD1. In germline, CDR1 is SGHRS, CDR2 YFSETQ. With V trimmed by 0 bases and J by 7 bases, 6 bases remained unmatched. CDR3 length: 15 amino acids. The CDR3 nucleotides are TGCGCCAGCAGCTTGGTGCCAGGGGGCGGGCAGCCCCAGCATTTT. Translating it yields CASSLVPGGGQPQHF.

This clonotype was picked up many times. The chain uses TRBV2 and TRBJ2-3; D may match TRBD1 or TRBD2 (6 bases each). Germline V gene sequence: CDR1 SNHLY, CDR2 FYNNEI. Trimming cost V 6 bases and J 3 bases, with 16 bases left between them. The CDR3 spans 15 residues. DNA for the CDR3: TGTGCCAGCAGCCCCTGGGGGGCCGAGACAGATACGCAGTATTTT. Its protein is CASSPWGAETDTQYF.

V and J are TRBV2 and TRBJ1-4; TRBD1 might be the D (5 bases). This CDR3 has 18 amino acids. Germline CDR1 SNHLY, CDR2 FYNNEI. V was shortened by 7 bases and J by 4 bases, with 25 bases between the two germline ends. The CDR3 nucleotides read TGTGCCAGCAAGGCCCGGGGGAGATCAAGTGCAAGTAATGAAAAACTGTTTTTT. Translated, it gives CASKARGRSSASNEKLFF.

This clonotype was seen a handful of times. The CDR3 sequence is CAISGLVGAGANVLTF. CDR3 sequence (DNA): TGTGCCATCAGTGGGTTAGTAGGGGCTGGGGCCAACGTCCTGACTTTC. The rearrangement joins TRBV10-3 to TRBJ2-6; maybe TRBD1 (5 bases). The ends were cut back, 4 bases at V and 2 bases at J, with 12 bases in the middle. The CDR3 contains 16 residues. CDR1 and CDR2 from the germline V gene are ENHRY and SYGVKD.

This clonotype has just a few counts. This chain uses TRBV2 with TRBJ2-3; no firm D call. V was clipped by 5 bases and J by 2 bases, with 11 bases between them. Germline V gives CDR1 SNHLY, CDR2 FYNNEI. This CDR3 contains 14 residues. The CDR3 region is CASSFAENTDTQYF. CDR3 nucleotides: TGTGCCAGCAGTTTCGCGGAAAACACAGATACGCAGTATTTT.

The CDR3 region has the DNA TGCGCCAGCAGCCAAGACAGGACCCTCCCGACCGTAAAACTGTTTTTT. It specifies CASSQDRTLPTVKLFF. J is TRBJ1-4 and V is TRBV4-3; D unresolved. This CDR3 has 16 amino acids. Germline loops: CDR1 LGHNA, CDR2 YSLEER. V was clipped by 0 bases and J by 10 bases, with 18 bases between them.

CDR3: CASSLRGSGANVLTF. The CDR3 region has the DNA TGTGCCAGCAGCTTGAGAGGCTCTGGGGCCAACGTCCTGACTTTC. V and J are TRBV5-6 and TRBJ2-6; D gene unclear. Germline CDR1 and CDR2: SGHDT and YYEEEE. The CDR3 length is 15 residues. Between the trimmed V and J ends, which lost 1 base and 0 bases, there was a span of 5 bases.

This clonotype was recorded many times. The rearrangement links TRBV11-2 to TRBJ2-2; 12 bases agree with TRBD2. Germline V gene sequence: CDR1 SGHAT, CDR2 FQNNGV. The CDR3 runs 18 residues. V shed 1 base, J shed 7 bases, and the junction held 10 bases outside the gene matches. The CDR3 coding sequence is TGTGCCAGCAGCTTAGGCCCGGGACTAGCGGGTGTTTTCGGGGAGCTGTTTTTT. Residues: CASSLGPGLAGVFGELFF.

This sequence joins TRBV5-5 and TRBJ1-1; the D gene is possibly TRBD1 (5 bases). This CDR3 is built from 15 residues. CDR1 is SGHKS and CDR2 is YYEKEE in the germline V gene (reference sequence). V shed 0 bases and J shed 3 bases, with 12 bases lying between them. The CDR3 nucleotides read TGTGCCAGCAGCTTGGAGGGGAAATTGGACACTGAAGCTTTCTTT. This gives the protein CASSLEGKLDTEAFF.

This clonotype was seen a handful of times. The chain couples TRBV7-2 to TRBJ1-5; no definite D call. V lost 3 bases and J lost 5, with 14 bases in between. Germline V gene lookup returns CDR1 SGHTA and CDR2 FQGNSA. This CDR3 is 15 amino acids long. CDR3 bases: TGTGCCAGCAGCTTTAGGCTAGGTAGGGATCAGCCCCAGCATTTT. Encoded protein: CASSFRLGRDQPQHF.

This chain uses TRBV4-3 with TRBJ1-5, with D possibly matching TRBD1 (5 bases). The CDR3 is 15 amino acids. Germline CDR1 LGHNA, CDR2 YSLEER. Trimming left V 4 bases short and J 4 bases short, with 14 bases between. The CDR3 here is CASSPRRGGNQPQHF. As DNA, the CDR3 is TGCGCCAGCAGCCCACGAAGGGGAGGAAATCAGCCCCAGCATTTT.

This clonotype was observed a few times. The chain recombines TRBV18 with TRBJ1-2, with D unclear. Trimming stripped 6 bases from V and 8 bases from J, with 16 bases between. Germline lookup yields CDR1 KGHSH and CDR2 LQKENI. This CDR3 comprises 13 residues. The CDR3 nucleotides are TGTGCCAGCTCCTTGGATCAGGTGAAGGGCTACACCTTC. Amino acids: CASSLDQVKGYTF.

In its sample, this clonotype was seen a few times. The CDR3 bases are TGTGCCAGCAGCGCCTACAGGGGCCTCGGAAATGGCTACACCTTC. Protein: CASSAYRGLGNGYTF. The rearrangement links TRBV7-2 to TRBJ1-2, with 7 bases identical to TRBD1. The CDR3 loop spans 15 amino acids. V gave up 5 bases and J gave up 6 bases; unmatched junction bases: 12. Germline lookup yields CDR1 SGHTA and CDR2 FQGNSA. Based on the CDR3 plus reference TRBV7-2 and TRBJ1-2, the full variable domain is GAGVSQSPSNKVTEKGKDVELRCDPISGHTALYWYRQSLGQGLEFLIYFQGNSAPDKSGLPSDRFSAERTGGSVSTLTIQRTQQEDSAVYLCASSAYRGLGNGYTFGSGTRLTVV.

This clonotype occurred a few times. This chain joins TRBV2 and TRBJ2-5; 10 bases agree with TRBD2. J was trimmed by 6 bases and V by 4 bases; bases with no gene match: 5. The CDR3 is 14 amino acids. The germline gives CDR1 SNHLY, CDR2 FYNNEI. DNA of the CDR3: TGTGCCAGCAGTGCGGGACTAGCGTCAAAGACCCAGTACTTC. Translating it yields CASSAGLASKTQYF.

This clonotype has only a few counts. The V call is TRBV5-1, the J call TRBJ2-3; 8 positions agree with TRBD1. CDR1 and CDR2 (germline): SGHRS, YFSETQ. V was clipped by 3 bases and J by 2 bases; unmatched bases: 5. The CDR3 consists of 15 residues. The chain's CDR3 is CASSYWTGPTDTQYF. The CDR3 DNA reads TGCGCCAGCAGCTACTGGACAGGGCCCACAGATACGCAGTATTTT.

V and J are TRBV27 and TRBJ2-4; TRBD2 aligns across 11 bases. The germline CDR1 and CDR2 sequences are MNHEY and SMNVEV (reference sequence). Trimming took 6 bases from V and 1 from J; bases not matched to a gene: 14. This CDR3 is 19 amino acids long. CDR3 nucleotides: TGTGCCAGCAGACTGACTAGCGGGGTCAACGGTGGGGCCAAAAACATTCAGTACTTC. Protein sequence: CASRLTSGVNGGAKNIQYF.